This T cell receptor beta chain was recovered during a study of cytomegalovirus exposure and HLA in healthy donors. The study's findings and limits: For most TCR beta V segments, an earlier analysis put the productive rate at about 87% or about 30% of the time. In a later analysis, donors in an Asian-associated ancestry cluster reportedly had fewer N-insertions in productive TCRs than the cohort mean.

This CDR3 spans 14 amino acids. V shed 6 bases, J shed 3 bases, and the junction held 7 bases outside the gene matches. Germline CDR1 and CDR2: MDHEN and SYDVKM. Note on this clone: Its antigen is not known.

PCR amplification relied on 60 Vbeta primers (plus 13 Jbeta primers). Libraries were prepared by immunoSEQ multiplex PCR; TCRdb keeps only in-frame clonotypes and omits some of them. This specimen shows about 210,000 clones; the ten leading clones hold under 1%. Input material: PBMCs. The clonotype was recovered from a young woman in good health and CMV-seropositive. The chain is built from TRBV28 and TRBJ2-7; 8 nucleotides agree with TRBD1. The CDR3 DNA sequence: TGTGCCAGCAGATACGGGACAGGCAGCTACGAGCAGTACTTC. Its protein product is CASRYGTGSYEQYF. The full variable domain, with the rest looked up from reference TRBV28 and TRBJ2-7, is DVKVTQSSRYLVKRTGEKVFLECVQDMDHENMFWYRQDPGLGLRLIYFSYDVKMKEKGDIPEGYSVSREKKERFSLILESASTNQTSMYLCASRYGTGSYEQYFGPGTRLTVT.